The 10 T cell receptor beta chains below come from one sample, sequenced in a study of T-cell reconstitution after alpha-beta-depleted transplantation in children. It was with unique molecular identifiers that the TCRbeta library was prepared. TCRdb re-called the PCR reads through MiXCR, storing one row per CDR3 protein. The repertoire has fewer than 1 million distinct CDR3 sequences, 16% of them found once; the top ten carry under 6%. The starting material was PBMCs, mostly from graft donor cells, obtained 360 days after TCRalphabeta/CD19-depleted stem cell transplant. These receptors originate from a male patient aged 5 to 17 who had a stem cell transplant for acute lymphoblastic leukemia, so the T cells may come from the graft donor.

The chain uses TRBV7-6 and TRBJ2-3, with a tentative D call TRBD2 (5 bases). Germline CDR1 is SGHVS and CDR2 is FNYEAQ. Trimming left V 2 bases short and J 2 bases short, with 17 bases between. This CDR3 contains 17 residues. CDR3 DNA: TGTGCCAGCAGCTTACTGAGGGAGCTTACCTCCACAGATACGCAGTATTTT. This codes for CASSLLRELTSTDTQYF.

The chain has TRBV18 and TRBJ2-3; D might be TRBD2 (5 bases). The CDR3 has 14 residues. Germline CDR1 is KGHSH and CDR2 is LQKENI. V lost 3 bases, J lost 6 bases, and 13 bases lay in between. CDR3 bases: TGTGCCAGCTCACCTCGGGATATTACGGATACGCAGTATTTT. The encoded protein is CASSPRDITDTQYF.

The chain has TRBV12-3 or TRBV12-4 and TRBJ2-1; D perhaps matches TRBD2 (5 bases). V was trimmed by 2 bases and J by 7 bases, leaving 12 bases between them. The CDR3 has 14 residues. The chain's CDR3 is CASSLMDSSNEQFF. In DNA form, the CDR3 reads TGTGCCAGCAGTTTAATGGACTCCTCGAATGAGCAGTTCTTC.

The chain couples TRBV3-1 to TRBJ1-1; no clear D. The V gene's germline CDR1 is LGHDT and CDR2 YNNKEL (reference sequence). Trimming left V 5 bases short and J 2 bases short, with 12 bases between. CDR3 length: 14 residues. The DNA of the CDR3 is TGTGCCAGCAGCGCCGCTGGCTACAACACTGAAGCTTTCTTT. It codes for CASSAAGYNTEAFF. The full variable domain, its missing parts supplied by reference TRBV3-1 and TRBJ1-1, is DTAVSQTPKYLVTQMGNDKSIKCEQNLGHDTMYWYKQDSKKFLKIMFSYNNKELIINETVPNRFSPKSPDKAHLNLHINSLELGDSAVYFCASSAAGYNTEAFFGQGTRLTVV.

This clonotype occurred many times. The chain has TRBV12-3 or TRBV12-4 and TRBJ2-1; possible D gene TRBD2, 6 bases. The germline V and J ends were trimmed by 2 bases and 2 bases, with 10 bases remaining between them. The length of the CDR3 is 15 residues. This CDR3 is CASSLPSGPYNEQFF. CDR3 nucleotide sequence: TGTGCCAGCAGTTTACCCAGCGGGCCCTACAATGAGCAGTTCTTC.

This clonotype has more than one count but fewer than ten. The chain recombines TRBV15 with TRBJ2-1; 12 nucleotides agree with TRBD2. The CDR3 is made up of 16 amino acids. CDR1 LNHNV and CDR2 YYDKDF come from the germline V gene (reference sequence). J gave up 0 bases and V 3 bases, and 0 bases lay outside the gene matches. In DNA form, the CDR3 reads TGTGCCACCAGCAGGACTAGCGGGAGCTCCTACAATGAGCAGTTCTTC. Translated, it gives CATSRTSGSSYNEQFF.

This clonotype appeared a few times. The rearrangement uses TRBV7-9 and TRBJ2-5; D perhaps matches TRBD1 (6 bases). CDR1 is SEHNR and CDR2 is FQNEAQ in the germline V gene (reference sequence). The CDR3 contains 14 residues. V shed 5 bases and J shed 5 bases, with 15 bases lying between them. Here the CDR3 reads CASSVTGFAETQYF. The CDR3 region has the DNA TGTGCCAGCAGCGTAACAGGGTTTGCGGAGACCCAGTACTTC.

The chain joins TRBV7-9 to TRBJ1-2, with unresolved D. The V end was cut by 3 bases, the J end by 5 bases, with 7 bases between. The germline V gene has CDR1 SEHNR and CDR2 FQNEAQ (reference sequence). CDR3 length: 12 residues. The CDR3 DNA is TGTGCCAGCAGCTTTCGTCCATATGGCTACACCTTC. Translation: CASSFRPYGYTF.

The V and J genes are TRBV7-6 and TRBJ2-2; D uncertain. V was clipped by 6 bases and J by 3 bases, with 8 bases between them. This CDR3 is built from 13 residues. Germline V gives CDR1 SGHVS, CDR2 FNYEAQ. The CDR3 reads CASREGYTGELFF. The CDR3 region has the DNA TGTGCCAGCAGAGAAGGGTACACCGGGGAGCTGTTTTTT.

This clonotype was found a few times. The rearrangement links TRBV20-1 to TRBJ1-4; D unclear. Germline V gene sequence: CDR1 DFQATT, CDR2 SNEGSKA (reference sequence). V lost 6 bases to trimming and J lost 1 base, with 12 bases between them. This CDR3 region has 14 residues. In DNA form, the CDR3 reads TGCAGTGCCCCCCAGGCAGGAACTAATGAAAAACTGTTTTTT. Translated, it gives CSAPQAGTNEKLFF.